Sequencing of this T cell receptor beta chain was carried out in a study of CD8 T cells in ankylosing spondylitis. Losses at the gene ends were 1 base for V and 3 bases for J; bases not matched to a gene: 4. CDR1 GTSNPN and CDR2 SVGIG come from the germline V gene (reference sequence). This CDR3 comprises 15 residues. This clonotype was seen at least ten times. Its matching antigen is unknown. Quantitative 5'-RACE was performed with molecular barcodes, and it yielded the TCR beta libraries. A single record per CDR3 protein comes from TCRdb applying MiXCR to the 5' RACE reads. The table has about 300,000 distinct CDR3 sequences, around 10% seen once. Study-level findings and limits: Reactive arthritis synovial fluid and blood previously showed some of these motif variants. For ankylosing spondylitis blood, a TCR beta motif of under ten highly homologous variants appeared characteristic. Clones linked to disease were reported to show significant enrichment in matched ankylosing spondylitis synovial fluid.

This receptor was obtained from a female donor with ankylosing spondylitis or in good health (not recorded which). The V call is TRBV30, the J call TRBJ2-3, with 10 bases lining up with TRBD1. The material sequenced was blood, either unsorted or a sorted T cell fraction (not recorded which). The CDR3 region is CAWSAGTGATDTQYF. The DNA for the CDR3 is TGTGCCTGGAGTGCCGGGACAGGGGCAACAGATACGCAGTATTTT.